The rows below give T cell receptor beta chains drawn from one sample of a study of regulatory T cells in long-lasting Graves disease. TCRdb reprocessed the multiplex PCR reads with MiXCR, giving one entry per CDR3 protein. This repertoire shows more than 300,000 distinct CDR3 sequences, about 11% found once; its top ten account for over 15%. These sequences were also reported in another study, on T cells in Graves' hyperthyroidism and ophthalmopathy.

The sample was peripheral blood mononuclear cells (PBMCs), taken at new diagnosis, from a patient treated with antithyroid drugs. The receptors were sampled from a woman between 18 and 30 years old with Graves disease. CDR3s leave out the opening cysteine and the closing phenylalanine or tryptophan.

V gene: TRBV6-1
CDR3 protein: ATYRYLRLSVDMNTEAF

V gene: TRBV30
CDR3 protein: AWCRDNQPQH

V gene: TRBV29-1
CDR3 protein: SVDVLLHPELGSTDTQY

V gene: TRBV15
CDR3 protein: ATSRDQRMEQY

V gene: TRBV28
CDR3 protein: ASSELAATYEQY

V gene: TRBV3-1
CDR3 protein: ASSQDLGQVIYNEQF

V gene: TRBV28
CDR3 protein: ASSPQAGGWADTQY

V gene: TRBV5-1
CDR3 protein: ASSYDDVFYGYT

V gene: TRBV3-1
CDR3 protein: ASSQDVVRPRGTDTQY

V gene: TRBV6-5
CDR3 protein: ASSYGDGYGYT

V gene: TRBV20-1
CDR3 protein: SAPVGGGSSYEQY

V gene: TRBV6-2/TRBV6-3
CDR3 protein: ASRPVGNWDNEQF

V gene: TRBV7-8
CDR3 protein: ASSLARVNTEAF

V gene: TRBV18
CDR3 protein: ASSPPGVGGRPQH

V gene: TRBV6-5
CDR3 protein: ASSFLAGGETQY

V gene: TRBV28
CDR3 protein: ASSFRQGSQETQY

V gene: TRBV6-5
CDR3 protein: ASSYAGGSTGELF

V gene: TRBV6-2/TRBV6-3
CDR3 protein: ASGEMTVLAEAF

V gene: TRBV19
CDR3 protein: ASRIGPSEYNEQF

V gene: TRBV6-1
CDR3 protein: AARLAGLNTQY

V gene: TRBV7-2
CDR3 protein: ASSLGTSGRAWRTDTQY

V gene: TRBV19
CDR3 protein: ASSLGIDNEQF

V gene: TRBV7-3
CDR3 protein: ASSLSGGIYNEQF

V gene: TRBV4-3
CDR3 protein: ASSYNRGTEAF

V gene: TRBV27
CDR3 protein: ASSSRLAGGTDTQY

V gene: TRBV12-3/TRBV12-4
CDR3 protein: ASSLPGAGDEQF

V gene: TRBV18
CDR3 protein: ASSRGRSSYEQY

V gene: TRBV2
CDR3 protein: ASSATTGGTEAF

V gene: TRBV29-1
CDR3 protein: SVLTESSGNTIY

V gene: TRBV11-1
CDR3 protein: ASSPGRAELEDTQY

V gene: TRBV27
CDR3 protein: ASKSARGNQPQH

V gene: TRBV28
CDR3 protein: ASSSAGQAQETQY

V gene: TRBV7-9
CDR3 protein: AGSLRDTDYGYT

V gene: TRBV10-3
CDR3 protein: AIREPGRAKTQY

V gene: TRBV20-1
CDR3 protein: SAEGLGSSYNEQF

V gene: TRBV11-3
CDR3 protein: ASSVDSIGYEQY

V gene: TRBV4-1
CDR3 protein: ASTALAGEGDTQY

V gene: TRBV12-3/TRBV12-4
CDR3 protein: ASRIAGGQATQY

V gene: TRBV7-2
CDR3 protein: ASTTRDSPLH

V gene: TRBV20-1
CDR3 protein: SAGTSGGSQF

V gene: TRBV7-2
CDR3 protein: ASSLRLRTEGGYT

V gene: TRBV7-2
CDR3 protein: ASSSFDRNTEAF

V gene: TRBV7-2
CDR3 protein: ASSFLSDRFSGNTIY

V gene: TRBV6-2/TRBV6-3
CDR3 protein: ASSYWQAYGYT

V gene: TRBV28
CDR3 protein: ASSSGDLYSFTGELF

V gene: TRBV28
CDR3 protein: ASSPRIGLSGLHEQY

V gene: TRBV5-1
CDR3 protein: ASSFLRYSNQPQH

V gene: TRBV28
CDR3 protein: ASESMRRGYEQF

V gene: TRBV7-2
CDR3 protein: ASSLAGTGAYYGYT

V gene: TRBV4-3
CDR3 protein: ASSQDRWGGSDYEQY

V gene: TRBV6-1
CDR3 protein: ASSIPSESGIVDYNEQF